A selection of T cell receptor beta chains follows, all from one sample in a study of cytomegalovirus exposure and HLA in healthy donors. Method: immunoSEQ multiplex PCR; TCRdb's copy keeps in-frame clones and lacks some. Of roughly 71,000 clones listed, around 95% are singletons. Sample: PBMCs. The receptors stem from a woman between 18 and 29 years old in good health and CMV-seronegative. CDR3s include the opening cysteine and the closing phenylalanine or tryptophan. Fields, in order: V gene, J gene, D gene, clone size, CDR3 protein, CDR3 DNA. The D gene is left open where the match is weak. Some rows have no size entry. The others give once, few or many, or a class for an expanded clone.

>TRBV6-1|TRBJ1-1|-|-
CASRLQDIGGTEAFF
TGTGCCAGCCGTCTCCAGGACATCGGGGGAACTGAAGCTTTCTTT
>TRBV9|TRBJ2-1|-|-
CASSPEGAEQFF
TGTGCCAGCAGCCCGGAAGGGGCCGAGCAGTTCTTC
>TRBV9|TRBJ2-5|TRBD1|-
CASSLRQGDETQYF
TGTGCCAGCAGCCTCAGACAGGGCGATGAGACCCAGTACTTC
>TRBV7-9|TRBJ1-2|-|-
CASSLEVYRWPDGYTF
TGTGCCAGCAGCTTAGAAGTTTACAGGTGGCCCGATGGCTACACCTTC
>TRBV7-8|TRBJ2-1|-|-
CASSLLASPGGNEQFF
TGTGCCAGCAGCTTACTGGCTAGCCCCGGAGGGAATGAGCAGTTCTTC
>TRBV7-8|TRBJ1-2|-|-
CASGRAGLTNYGYTF
TGTGCCAGCGGACGTGCAGGGCTAACTAACTATGGCTACACCTTC
>TRBV9|TRBJ2-2|-|-
CASSDTHTGELFF
TGTGCCAGCAGTGACACTCACACCGGGGAGCTGTTTTTT
>TRBV7-9|TRBJ2-1|TRBD1|-
CASSWTGAVEIEQFF
TGTGCCAGCAGCTGGACAGGGGCCGTCGAGATTGAGCAGTTCTTC
>TRBV5-1|TRBJ1-1|TRBD1|once
CASSSGQGLNTEAFF
TGCGCCAGCAGCTCAGGACAGGGGTTGAACACTGAAGCTTTCTTT
>TRBV27|TRBJ1-6|TRBD1|-
CASSRQGSYNSPLHF
TGTGCCAGCAGCCGACAGGGCTCCTATAATTCACCCCTCCACTTT
>TRBV7-6|TRBJ2-1|TRBD2|-
CASSLGGGPYNEQFF
TGTGCCAGCAGCTTAGGCGGGGGGCCGTACAATGAGCAGTTCTTC
>TRBV5-4|TRBJ2-3|-|-
CASSLAAGDDTQYF
TGTGCCAGCAGCTTGGCGGCAGGGGATGATACGCAGTATTTT
>TRBV23-1|TRBJ2-7|-|-
CASSQSSPGDLSYEQYF
TGCGCCAGCAGTCAATCGTCGCCGGGGGACCTCTCCTACGAGCAGTACTTC
>TRBV2|TRBJ1-1|-|once
CASSEDMGFMNTEAFF
TGTGCCAGCAGTGAAGATATGGGCTTCATGAACACTGAAGCTTTCTTT
>TRBV28|TRBJ2-7|TRBD2|-
CASSSSGGGPREQYF
TGTGCCAGCAGTAGCAGCGGGGGGGGCCCCCGCGAGCAGTACTTC
>TRBV5-1|TRBJ1-2|-|-
CASAQTEGNGYTF
TGCGCCAGCGCACAAACAGAGGGCAATGGCTACACCTTC
>TRBV5-4|TRBJ1-2|-|-
CASSLGEGPYGYTF
TGTGCCAGCAGCTTGGGGGAGGGCCCCTATGGCTACACCTTC
>TRBV15|TRBJ1-2|-|once
CATSREGRVGYTF
TGTGCCACCAGCAGAGAGGGCAGGGTAGGCTACACCTTC
>TRBV18|TRBJ2-7|TRBD2|once
CASSPTSTYEQYF
TGTGCCAGCTCACCGACTAGCACCTACGAGCAGTACTTC
>TRBV6-5|TRBJ1-2|TRBD1|-
CASSYSYTGDGYTF
TGTGCCAGCAGTTACTCGTATACAGGGGATGGCTACACCTTC
>TRBV6-7|TRBJ2-7|-|-
CASSSREMTYEQYF
TGTGCCAGCAGTTCGAGGGAGATGACCTACGAGCAGTACTTC
>TRBV28|TRBJ2-1|-|-
CASSPGAGLDNEQFF
TGTGCCAGCAGTCCTGGTGCGGGGCTAGACAATGAGCAGTTCTTC
>TRBV5-6|TRBJ1-2|TRBD1|-
CASSSRDRAYGYTF
TGTGCCAGCAGCTCCCGGGACAGGGCCTATGGCTACACCTTC
>TRBV19|TRBJ2-1|TRBD1|-
CASTSRDRGNNEQFF
TGTGCCAGTACCAGCCGGGACAGGGGGAACAATGAGCAGTTCTTC
>TRBV27|TRBJ2-7|TRBD1|-
CASSASTGIGIEQYF
TGTGCCAGCAGTGCCTCGACAGGGATCGGAATCGAGCAGTACTTC
>TRBV10-3|TRBJ1-1|-|once
CAIRGDMLNTEAFF
TGTGCCATCAGGGGGGACATGTTGAACACTGAAGCTTTCTTT
>TRBV28|TRBJ2-5|-|-
CASSGGPRGWAETQYF
TGTGCCAGCAGCGGGGGACCGAGGGGTTGGGCAGAGACCCAGTACTTC
>TRBV27|TRBJ1-5|TRBD1|-
CASSLLAGGAGFNQPQHF
TGTGCCAGCAGTTTATTGGCAGGGGGCGCTGGGTTCAATCAGCCCCAGCATTTT
>TRBV9|TRBJ1-1|-|-
CASSVLSGSGNTEAFF
TGTGCCAGCAGCGTATTAAGCGGCTCGGGGAACACTGAAGCTTTCTTT
>TRBV27|TRBJ2-2|TRBD1|-
CASSPLDGTDANTGELFF
TGTGCCAGCAGTCCCCTGGACGGGACAGATGCGAACACCGGGGAGCTGTTTTTT
>TRBV7-3|TRBJ2-5|TRBD2|-
CASSLTASGGVETQYF
TGTGCCAGCAGCTTAACGGCTAGCGGGGGGGTAGAGACCCAGTACTTC
>TRBV7-3|TRBJ1-1|-|-
CASSFSRVGNTEAFF
TGTGCCAGCAGCTTCTCCAGGGTGGGGAACACTGAAGCTTTCTTT
>TRBV29-1|TRBJ2-1|TRBD1|-
CSVPQGSGQGYNEQFF
TGCAGCGTTCCCCAGGGATCGGGACAGGGCTACAATGAGCAGTTCTTC
>TRBV4-2|TRBJ2-2|TRBD1|-
CASSQGRGAGGNTGELFF
TGTGCCAGCAGCCAAGGACGAGGGGCAGGGGGTAACACCGGGGAGCTGTTTTTT
>TRBV6-5|TRBJ1-2|TRBD1|-
CASRGTADYGYTF
TGTGCCAGCAGAGGGACAGCCGACTATGGCTACACCTTC
>TRBV28|TRBJ1-1|-|-
CASSLSGFRTEAFF
TGTGCCAGCAGTCTATCAGGGTTTAGGACTGAAGCTTTCTTT
>TRBV30|TRBJ2-7|TRBD2|-
CAWSRSGGYPYEQYF
TGTGCCTGGAGTCGGAGCGGGGGGTACCCCTACGAGCAGTACTTC
>TRBV19|TRBJ2-2|-|-
CASSSAGNTGELFF
TGTGCCAGTAGTAGCGCAGGGAACACCGGGGAGCTGTTTTTT
>TRBV18|TRBJ1-2|TRBD1|-
CASSPLEKRDRGYTF
TGTGCCAGCTCACCACTAGAAAAAAGGGACAGAGGCTACACCTTC
>TRBV7-2|TRBJ2-7|-|once
CASSLIRVRAYEQYF
TGTGCCAGCAGCTTAATTCGGGTTCGTGCCTACGAGCAGTACTTC
>TRBV9|TRBJ2-7|TRBD2|once
CASSVGLAGNYEQYF
TGTGCCAGCAGCGTTGGGCTAGCGGGGAATTACGAGCAGTACTTC
>TRBV5-5|TRBJ1-5|-|-
CASSLGGDSNQPQHF
TGTGCCAGCAGCTTGGGCGGCGATAGCAATCAGCCCCAGCATTTT
>TRBV5-6|TRBJ2-5|-|-
CASSSTETQYF
TGTGCCAGCAGCAGCACAGAGACCCAGTACTTC
>TRBV7-2|TRBJ1-1|-|-
CASSLAHGGTEAFF
TGTGCCAGCAGCTTAGCGCACGGAGGCACTGAAGCTTTCTTT
>TRBV25-1|TRBJ1-2|-|-
CASSEYNEAGLLRYGYTF
TGTGCCAGCAGTGAATATAATGAGGCAGGGTTGTTGAGGTATGGCTACACCTTC
>TRBV30|TRBJ2-7|-|once
CAWSSRKVAEQYF
TGTGCCTGGAGTAGCAGGAAGGTGGCCGAGCAGTACTTC
>TRBV9|TRBJ2-5|TRBD2|-
CASSPGTSGGKETQYF
TGTGCCAGCAGCCCCGGGACTAGCGGGGGGAAAGAGACCCAGTACTTC
>TRBV19|TRBJ1-6|TRBD1|-
CASSTDRGRTSLHF
TGTGCCAGTAGTACCGACAGGGGCCGAACTTCCCTCCACTTT